What follows are 30 T cell receptor beta chains derived from one specimen sequenced in a study of breast tumors, draining lymph nodes, adjacent tissues. Samples came from axillary lymph nodes draining the breast cancer. TCRdb re-called the multiplex PCR reads through MiXCR, storing one row per CDR3 protein. The table includes over 150,000 distinct CDR3 sequences, around 29% detected once. The sample comprised axillary lymph node tissue. The receptors here all came from a female donor with breast cancer. Some clones in this sample may be carry-over from other donors' samples.

Note on this clonotype: This may be a read error, as it is one base from a much larger clone. The chain combines TRBV29-1 with TRBJ2-7; TRBD1 matches 9 bases. The V segment lost 2 bases and the J segment 6 bases; nucleotides outside the gene matches: 5. Germline V gives CDR1 SQVTM, CDR2 ANQGSEA. CDR3 length: 13 amino acids. In DNA form, the CDR3 reads TGCAGCGTTGAATTTGGGACAGGGCCCGAGCAGTACTTC. This codes for CSVEFGTGPEQYF.

This clonotype was detected many times. The rearrangement links TRBV3-1 to TRBJ2-5; D may correspond to TRBD1 or TRBD2 (5 bases each). Trimming shortened V by 4 bases and J by 6 bases, and 15 bases separated the two germline ends. CDR3 length: 14 amino acids. CDR1 LGHDT and CDR2 YNNKEL come from the germline V gene (reference sequence). The chain's CDR3 is CASSLLRGTQTQYF. The DNA for the CDR3 is TGTGCCAGCAGCCTTTTGAGGGGCACCCAGACCCAGTACTTC.

This clonotype was seen many times. The chain recombines TRBV2 with TRBJ2-1; 7 bases are a match to TRBD2. J was trimmed by 9 bases and V by 5 bases; bases with no gene match: 10. The CDR3 covers 14 residues. Germline V lookup: CDR1 SNHLY, CDR2 FYNNEI. CDR3 nucleotide sequence: TGTGCCAGCAGTTCTCGGGACTACAAATTTGAGCAGTTCTTC. It is translated as CASSSRDYKFEQFF.

The chain joins TRBV6-2 or TRBV6-3 to TRBJ2-7, with 7 nucleotides matching TRBD2. CDR3 length: 18 amino acids. With 2 bases clipped from V and 0 bases from J, the junction kept 13 bases outside the gene matches. The germline CDR1 and CDR2 sequences are MNHEY and SVGEGT. The CDR3 DNA is TGTGCCAGCAGTTACGAGGTTTTCAGGCGGGGGAGCTCCTACGAGCAGTACTTC. Translation gives CASSYEVFRRGSSYEQYF.

In its sample, this clonotype was seen many times. The chain has TRBV7-8 and TRBJ1-3; D is unresolved. Trimming removed 1 base at V and 7 bases at J, with 11 bases between. The germline gives CDR1 SGHVS, CDR2 FQNEAQ. The length of the CDR3 is 14 residues. As DNA, the CDR3 is TGTGCCAGCAGCTTAGAGGCCAGGCCCAACACCATATATTTT. It is translated as CASSLEARPNTIYF.

Remarks on this clonotype: At one end the junction does not follow the germline gene, possibly because of a read error. The chain combines TRBV7-9 with TRBJ1-4; D not certain. Germline V gives CDR1 SEHNR, CDR2 FQNEAQ (reference sequence). There are 14 residues in the CDR3. CDR3 loop: CSSSETVASEKLFF. The CDR3 nucleotides are TGTTCCAGCAGCGAAACAGTGGCCAGTGAAAAACTGTTTTTT.

The chain combines TRBV12-3 or TRBV12-4 with TRBJ2-3; D not resolved. CDR3 length: 12 amino acids. The germline V and J ends were trimmed by 1 base and 11 bases, with 10 bases remaining between them. CDR3 nucleotides: TGTGCCAGCAGTTTAGATCGCGGTGAGCAGTATTTT. It yields the protein CASSLDRGEQYF.

The chain recombines TRBV6-1 with TRBJ1-3; D unresolved. The CDR3 is 12 residues long. Germline assignment: CDR1 MNHNS and CDR2 SASEGT. V lost 6 bases to trimming and J lost 3 bases, with 6 bases between them. The CDR3 region is CASRADGNTIYF. Here the CDR3 DNA reads TGTGCCAGCAGGGCAGATGGAAACACCATATATTTT.

Ten or more counts support this clonotype. The V and J genes are TRBV20-1 and TRBJ2-1; 12 nucleotides match TRBD2. The CDR3 extends over 16 amino acids. CDR1 and CDR2 (germline): DFQATT, SNEGSKA (reference sequence). V lost 6 bases to trimming and J lost 6 bases; unmatched junction nucleotides: 12. The CDR3 nucleotides are TGCAGTGCCGGCCTTAGGACTAGCGGGACTCTCAATGAGCAGTTCTTC. It translates to CSAGLRTSGTLNEQFF.

In the case of this clonotype: A junction end diverges from the germline sequence, so it may reflect a read error. The rearrangement uses TRBV6-1 and TRBJ2-1; possibly TRBD1 for D (6 bases). The CDR3 spans 12 residues. Germline CDR1 and CDR2: MNHNS and SASEGT. CDR3 nucleotides: TGTGCCAGCACCCGTCGAGTGACAGGAAGGGTCTTC. This sequence encodes CASTRRVTGRVF.

Notes on this clonotype: A much larger clone lies a single base off, so this may be a read error. The chain combines TRBV9 with TRBJ2-3, with TRBD2 matching over 8 bases. Germline CDR1 and CDR2: SGDLS and YYNGEE. The CDR3 covers 14 residues. The DNA for the CDR3 is TGTGCCAGCAGCCCGGGGGGGGGACCAGATACGCAGTGTTTT. This encodes CASSPGGGPDTQCF.

This clonotype was detected ten times or more. This chain joins TRBV19 and TRBJ2-5; D ambiguous. V was clipped by 6 bases and J by 2 bases, with 13 bases between them. Germline-derived CDR1 and CDR2 are LNHDA and SQIVND (reference sequence). The length of the CDR3 is 14 residues. CDR3 protein: CASRSGRIQETQYF. Written as DNA, the CDR3 is TGTGCCAGTAGATCTGGGCGGATACAAGAGACCCAGTACTTC.

This clonotype has at least ten counts. The chain combines TRBV29-1 with TRBJ2-1, with 7 bases matching TRBD1. CDR1 and CDR2 (germline): SQVTM, ANQGSEA. The CDR3 runs to 12 residues. The V and J ends lost 6 bases and 3 bases, in that order; junction bases with no gene match: 2. CDR3 loop: CSVGTDYNEQFF. In nucleotides, the CDR3 is TGCAGCGTAGGGACAGACTACAATGAGCAGTTCTTC.

The genes are TRBV12-3 or TRBV12-4 and TRBJ1-1; D call uncertain. V was cut by 5 bases and J by 5 bases, with 12 bases left in between. This CDR3 region has 13 residues. CDR3 DNA: TGTGCCAGCAGTCCTAGGGCGGGAACTGAAGCTTTCTTT. Translated, it gives CASSPRAGTEAFF.

There are many counts of this clonotype. One end of the junction does not line up with germline, which may come from a read error. The chain carries TRBV6-6 and TRBJ1-6; 9 bases line up with TRBD1. The CDR3 covers 17 residues. Per the germline V gene, CDR1 is MNHNY and CDR2 is SVGAGI (reference sequence). The CDR3 region is CASSHSIVGTGSSPLHF. The CDR3 DNA sequence: TGTGCCAGCAGTCACTCGATAGTCGGGACAGGGAGTTCACCCCTCCACTTT.

This clonotype showed up many times. The J gene is TRBJ2-3, the V gene TRBV9; D is perhaps TRBD2 (5 bases). The CDR3 covers 16 residues. In germline, CDR1 is SGDLS, CDR2 YYNGEE. The germline V and J ends were trimmed by 4 bases and 2 bases, with 17 bases remaining between them. The CDR3 reads CASSPRDLGITDTQYF. In DNA form, the CDR3 reads TGTGCCAGCAGCCCCCGGGATCTCGGCATCACAGATACGCAGTATTTT.

This clonotype was seen repeatedly, ten times or more. This chain links TRBV7-8 with TRBJ1-5; D is unclear. V was pared by 0 bases and J by 3 bases, with 18 bases between. Germline CDR1 and CDR2: SGHVS and FQNEAQ. This CDR3 is built from 18 residues. The CDR3 sequence is CASSLAPRASGFNQPQHF. CDR3 sequence (DNA): TGTGCCAGCAGCTTAGCACCTCGGGCCAGTGGCTTCAATCAGCCCCAGCATTTT.

The chain recombines TRBV7-9 with TRBJ2-2, with TRBD1 matching 9 bases. The V segment lost 2 bases and the J segment 5 bases; nucleotides outside the gene matches: 6. The CDR3 is 16 residues long. In germline, CDR1 is SEHNR, CDR2 FQNEAQ (reference sequence). CDR3 sequence reads: CASSLRQGGGTGELFF. The CDR3 nucleotides read TGTGCCAGCAGCTTAAGACAGGGGGGTGGAACCGGGGAGCTGTTTTTT.

This clonotype showed up many times. DNA for the CDR3: TGTGCCAGCAGCCTTCGCCCTGGGACTAGCGGGAGGGCACACACAGATACGCAGTATTTT. Protein product: CASSLRPGTSGRAHTDTQYF. The chain carries TRBV14 and TRBJ2-3, with 16 bases matching TRBD2. Germline V gene data show CDR1 as SGHDN and CDR2 as FVKESK. J was trimmed by 2 bases and V by 4 bases; bases with no gene match: 12. The CDR3 has 20 residues. Drawing the rest from reference TRBV14 and TRBJ2-3, the complete variable domain is EAGVTQFPSHSVIEKGQTVTLRCDPISGHDNLYWYRRVMGKEIKFLLHFVKESKQDESGMPNNRFLAERTGGTYSTLKVQPAELEDSGVYFCASSLRPGTSGRAHTDTQYFGPGTRLTVL.

About this clonotype itself: A much bigger clone sits one base away, suggesting this may be a read error. This chain joins TRBV24-1 and TRBJ2-3; D is unresolved. V was trimmed by 6 bases and J by 0 bases, leaving 15 bases between them. Germline CDR1 KGHDR, CDR2 SFDVKD. This CDR3 has 16 residues. The CDR3 nucleotides read TGTGCCACCAGTTTATTGGGGTTATTTAGCACAGATACGCAGTATTTT. Protein sequence: CATSLLGLFSTDTQYF.

This clonotype was found a few times. The genes are TRBV5-4 and TRBJ2-1, with 8 nucleotides matching TRBD2. The germline gives CDR1 SGHNT, CDR2 YYREEE (reference sequence). V shed 4 bases, J shed 9 bases, and the junction held 21 bases outside the gene matches. CDR3 size: 18 residues. CDR3: CASSERREAGEADSEQFF. In DNA, the CDR3 is TGTGCCAGCAGCGAGCGAAGAGAAGCGGGAGAGGCGGACAGTGAGCAGTTCTTC.

The chain combines TRBV20-1 with TRBJ1-1; maybe TRBD1 (5 bases). The CDR3 length is 16 residues. V was shortened by 3 bases and J by 1 base, with 18 bases between the two germline ends. CDR1 is DFQATT and CDR2 is SNEGSKA in the germline V gene (reference sequence). The CDR3, as DNA: TGCAGTGCTAGCGGGACGGGATTTTGGGGGAACACTGAAGCTTTCTTT. It yields the protein CSASGTGFWGNTEAFF.

This clonotype showed up many times. The V call is TRBV4-2, the J call TRBJ1-6; D gene unclear. The CDR3 is 14 residues long. Germline V gene sequence: CDR1 LGHNA, CDR2 YNFKEQ. V was shortened by 0 bases and J by 10 bases, with 10 bases between the two germline ends. CDR3 loop: CASSQDGQASPLHF. The CDR3 coding sequence is TGTGCCAGCAGCCAAGATGGCCAAGCCTCACCCCTCCACTTT.

This clonotype was counted at least ten times. The DNA for the CDR3 is TGTGCCAGCAGTCCCTCTAGGTTTGAGCAGTTCTTC. Amino acids: CASSPSRFEQFF. J is TRBJ2-1 and V is TRBV2; unclear D gene. Germline CDR1 and CDR2: SNHLY and FYNNEI. The CDR3 is 12 amino acids. Trimming pared 5 bases from V and 9 bases from J, leaving 11 bases between. Combining the CDR3 with reference TRBV2 and TRBJ2-1 gives the whole variable domain EPEVTQTPSHQVTQMGQEVILRCVPISNHLYFYWYRQILGQKVEFLVSFYNNEISEKSEIFDDQFSVERPDGSNFTLKIRSTKLEDSAMYFCASSPSRFEQFFGPGTRLTVL.

This clonotype was observed at least ten times. The chain is built from TRBV7-9 and TRBJ1-2; perhaps TRBD1 as D (5 bases). The germline gives CDR1 SEHNR, CDR2 FQNEAQ (reference sequence). Trimming removed 5 bases at V and 8 bases at J, with 21 bases between. The CDR3 has 15 residues. Written as DNA, the CDR3 is TGTGCCAGCAGCCCCCGGATCGCGGGGACCGGGGGCTACACCTTC. It encodes CASSPRIAGTGGYTF.

This clonotype was recorded a few times. Since a much larger clone is just one base distant, this may be a read error. The chain links TRBV9 to TRBJ2-3; 10 positions match TRBD2. The germline CDR1 and CDR2 sequences are SGDLS and YYNGEE. This CDR3 is built from 14 residues. CDR3 sequence: CASSVELAGNTQSF. CDR3 bases: TGTGCCAGCAGCGTAGAACTAGCGGGAAATACGCAGTCTTTT. Supplemented by reference TRBV9 and TRBJ2-3, the full variable domain reads DSGVTQTPKHLITATGQRVTLRCSPRSGDLSVYWYQQSLDQGLQFLIQYYNGEERAKGNILERFSAQQFPDLHSELNLSSLELGDSALYFCASSVELAGNTQSFGPGTRLTVL.

At least ten counts were recorded for this clonotype. This chain joins TRBV29-1 and TRBJ1-2, with D perhaps TRBD1 (6 bases). The length of the CDR3 is 13 residues. CDR1 is SQVTM, CDR2 ANQGSEA, per germline. The V end was cut by 6 bases, the J end by 3 bases, with 14 bases between. The CDR3 reads CSVQTGWDYGYTF. The CDR3, as DNA: TGCAGCGTACAAACAGGGTGGGACTATGGCTACACCTTC.

A remark on this clonotype: A much more abundant neighbour one base away suggests this may be a read error. The chain combines TRBV9 with TRBJ2-5; possibly TRBD2 for D (6 bases). The CDR3 extends over 18 amino acids. V was cut by 0 bases and J by 4 bases, with 22 bases left in between. Looked up from germline, CDR1 is SGDLS and CDR2 is YYNGEE. CDR3 nucleotides: TGTGCCAGCAGCGTAGAAGGTGGTGGGGGGTGGGTTCCAGAGACCCAGTACTTC. Protein: CASSVEGGGGWVPETQYF.

On this clonotype: With a much larger clone just one base away, this may be a read error. This chain connects TRBV3-1 to TRBJ2-1, with a weak D call TRBD1 (5 bases). This CDR3 has 13 amino acids. V was trimmed by 8 bases and J by 4 bases, leaving 12 bases between them. CDR1 and CDR2 from the germline V gene are LGHDT and YNNKEL (reference sequence). The CDR3 sequence: CASGPDSYNEQFF. The CDR3 DNA sequence: TGTGCCAGCGGCCCAGACAGTTACAATGAGCAGTTCTTC.

V is TRBV7-2 and J is TRBJ1-2; maybe TRBD1 (5 bases). Trimming pared 2 bases from V and 8 bases from J, leaving 27 bases between. The germline V gene has CDR1 SGHTA and CDR2 FQGNSA. The CDR3 runs to 18 residues. CDR3 residues: CASSLTGTHSGASDGYTF. DNA of the CDR3: TGTGCCAGCAGCTTAACCGGGACCCACTCTGGGGCGAGTGACGGCTACACCTTC.